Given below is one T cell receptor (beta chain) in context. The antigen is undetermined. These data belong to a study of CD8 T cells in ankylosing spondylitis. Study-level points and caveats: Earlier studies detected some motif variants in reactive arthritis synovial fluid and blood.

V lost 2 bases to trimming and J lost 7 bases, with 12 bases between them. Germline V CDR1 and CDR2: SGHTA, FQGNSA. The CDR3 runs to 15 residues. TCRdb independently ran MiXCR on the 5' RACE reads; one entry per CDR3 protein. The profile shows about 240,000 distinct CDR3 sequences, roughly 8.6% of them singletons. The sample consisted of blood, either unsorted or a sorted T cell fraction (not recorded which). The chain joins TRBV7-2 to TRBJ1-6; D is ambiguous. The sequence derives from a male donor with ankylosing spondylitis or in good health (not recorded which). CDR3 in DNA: TGTGCCAGCAGCTTAATACACGGCGAGAATTCACCCCTCCACTTT. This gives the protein CASSLIHGENSPLHF. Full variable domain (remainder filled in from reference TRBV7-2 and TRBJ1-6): GAGVSQSPSNKVTEKGKDVELRCDPISGHTALYWYRQSLGQGLEFLIYFQGNSAPDKSGLPSDRFSAERTGGSVSTLTIQRTQQEDSAVYLCASSLIHGENSPLHFGNGTRLTVT.